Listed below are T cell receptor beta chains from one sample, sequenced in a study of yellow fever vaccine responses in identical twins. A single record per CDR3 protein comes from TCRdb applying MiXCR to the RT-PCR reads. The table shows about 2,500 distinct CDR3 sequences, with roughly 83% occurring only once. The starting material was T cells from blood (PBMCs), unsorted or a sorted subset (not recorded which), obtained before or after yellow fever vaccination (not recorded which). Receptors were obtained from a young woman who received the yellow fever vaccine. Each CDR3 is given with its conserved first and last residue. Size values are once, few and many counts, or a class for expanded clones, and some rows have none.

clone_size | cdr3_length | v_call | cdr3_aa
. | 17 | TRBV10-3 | CAISESLGLGQNNEQFF
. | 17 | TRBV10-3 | CAIRTRTVSSGANVLTF
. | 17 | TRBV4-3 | CASSQGQTASGVETQYF
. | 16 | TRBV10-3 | CAISAPLAGGPDEQFF
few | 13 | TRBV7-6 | CASSPPSSYEQYF
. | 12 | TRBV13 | CAVQDLIFEQYF
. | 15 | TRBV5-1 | CASSLTSGTNYEQYF
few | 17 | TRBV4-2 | CASSQEGAGGPTNEQFF
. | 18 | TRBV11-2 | CASSHFKLAGDRGGELFF
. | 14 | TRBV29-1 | CSAEVGRMNTEAFF
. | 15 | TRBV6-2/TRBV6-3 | CASSYPRESTYEQYF
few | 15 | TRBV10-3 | CAISESNSANTEAFF
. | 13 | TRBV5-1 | CASSFRGEETQYF
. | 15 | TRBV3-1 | CASSPTGNSNQPQHF
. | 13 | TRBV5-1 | CASSLDSPGELFF
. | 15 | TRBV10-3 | CAISERDVTNQPQHF
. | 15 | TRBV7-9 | CASSFGGAAQETQYF
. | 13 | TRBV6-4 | CASSERDNTEAFF
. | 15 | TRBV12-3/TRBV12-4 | CASKKTVTSYNEQFF
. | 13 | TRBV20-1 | CSARDVRKNIQYF
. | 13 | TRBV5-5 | CASSPTGVEKLFF
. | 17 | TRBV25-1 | CASSPRGRTLAKNIQYF
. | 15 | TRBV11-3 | CASSLDTQESHEQYF
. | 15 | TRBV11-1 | CASSLELAADNEQFF
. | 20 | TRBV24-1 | CATSETTGGVGGGTRNEQFF
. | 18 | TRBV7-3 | CASSSRTSGRFGTDTQYF
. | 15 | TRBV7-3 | CASSSSAGGAGELFF
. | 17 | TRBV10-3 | CAISGTSNGHIRNEQFF
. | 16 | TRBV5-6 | CASSIYDRGLNQPQHF
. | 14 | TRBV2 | CASSARTEYNEQFF
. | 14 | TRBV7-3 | CASSPYKDSYEQYF
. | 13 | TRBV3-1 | CASSQVGGSGYTF
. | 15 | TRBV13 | CASSRGGTSTDTQYF
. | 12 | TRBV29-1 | CSAADHGAEAFF
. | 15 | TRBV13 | CASSLVGRSTDTQYF
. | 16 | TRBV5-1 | CASSLRGGIRHYEQYF
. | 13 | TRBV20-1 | CSARWWEGHEQFF
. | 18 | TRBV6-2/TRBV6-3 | CASSYSSRGLAGINEQFF
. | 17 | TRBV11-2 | CASSSLKWEAPTGELFF
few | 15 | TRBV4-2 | CASSQAEGESYEQYF
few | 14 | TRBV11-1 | CASSSSGYTDTQYF
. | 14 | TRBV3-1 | CASSRTTSGNTIYF
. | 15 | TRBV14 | CASSQETGVTDTQYF
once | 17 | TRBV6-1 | CASSKDRETIVHTEAFF
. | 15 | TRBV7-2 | CASSLSGGGYNEQFF
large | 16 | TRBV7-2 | CASSRRHLGNTGELFF